Only one count was recorded for the clone carrying this TCR beta chain. The antigen is not known. The CDR3 has 14 amino acids. V lost 3 bases, J lost 2 bases, and 1 base stayed unmatched. Germline V gene lookup returns CDR1 LNHDA and CDR2 SQIVND (reference sequence). The time point is: week 47, end of study. The study gave 300 ug of mutant IDH1 20-mer peptide per vaccine dose, with topical imiquimod. This specimen comes from a study of a mutant IDH1 vaccine in newly diagnosed glioma. As for the study in general: Week 35 was assigned to visit V12, and week 47 was assigned to visit V13.

Data came from immunoSEQ multiplex PCR; TCRdb stores just in-frame clones and leaves some out. The repertoire includes tens of thousands of clones, more than 80% of them detected once, and 5% to 6.5% sits in the top ten. The chain links TRBV19 to TRBJ2-3; 8 bases line up with TRBD1. The TCR sequence derives from a man in his forties with glioma. The starting material was PBMCs, obtained from a glioma patient whose treatment included an IDH1 peptide vaccine. The CDR3 spells CASSMDRATDTQYF. DNA for the CDR3: TGTGCCAGTAGTATGGACAGGGCCACAGATACGCAGTATTTT. Full variable domain (rest looked up from reference TRBV19 and TRBJ2-3): DGGITQSPKYLFRKEGQNVTLSCEQNLNHDAMYWYRQDPGQGLRLIYYSQIVNDFQKGDIAEGYSVSREKKESFPLTVTSAQKNPTAFYLCASSMDRATDTQYFGPGTRLTVL.